This T cell receptor (beta chain) came from a study of T cells after yellow fever vaccination. Study at large: The fractions with low cell numbers were processed using SMART-Seq v4 Ultra Low Input. Study results and caveats: Among primary-vaccination clones, most reappeared after the booster, at around 97% for CD4 and more than 75% for CD8.

There are 11 residues in the CDR3. Per germline, CDR1 MNHEY and CDR2 SVGAGI. 5'RACE template switching produced TCR cDNA carrying a universal primer site and UMIs. Via MiXCR, TCRdb re-called the 5' RACE reads, giving one row per CDR3 protein. The table has over 10,000 distinct CDR3 sequences, 4.9% seen once. Of note for this clonotype: A read error may be the cause here, since a much bigger clone is one base away.

The receptor comes from a man under 40 who received the YFV17D yellow fever vaccine. The material was PBMCs, either bulk or a sorted T-cell subset (CD4+, CD8+, memory, or dextramer-sorted; not recorded which), obtained 45 days after the yellow fever booster vaccination. The gene calls are TRBV6-5 and TRBJ2-7; no clear D. CDR3 in amino acids: CDSNREHEQYF. The CDR3 DNA reads TGTGACAGCAACCGCGAACACGAGCAGTACTTC.